This T cell receptor beta chain derives from a study of shared clonotypes between healthy human individuals. Study-wide results and caveats: A few donors showed sharing of about 4.6% of naive CD4 clonotypes.

Genomic DNA (from each subset) was split evenly across several immunoSEQ plates. In the authors' methods: ImmunoSEQ junction-only sequences lacked quality scores, so their filtering differed. Here immunoSEQ multiplex PCR was the method, and the copy in TCRdb shows in-frame clones only, minus some. V and J calls plus clone size are reproduced from that table; the DNA served to infer D and trimming. The repertoire holds under 1,900,000 clones, with about 98.5% as singletons. As regards this clone: Its target is unknown.

This CDR3 region has 14 residues. V lost 1 base, J lost 4 bases, and 12 bases lay in between. Germline assignment: CDR1 SGHNT and CDR2 YYREEE (reference sequence). The sequenced sample was naive CD4+ T cells sorted from blood. Subset specified: CD45RA+ positively selected. The J gene is TRBJ2-7, the V gene TRBV5-4; D may be TRBD1 (5 bases). The TCR originated in a young man in good health. The CDR3 nucleotides are TGTGCCAGCAGCTTGCAGGGTTTCGCGTACGAGCAGTACTTC. As protein: CASSLQGFAYEQYF.